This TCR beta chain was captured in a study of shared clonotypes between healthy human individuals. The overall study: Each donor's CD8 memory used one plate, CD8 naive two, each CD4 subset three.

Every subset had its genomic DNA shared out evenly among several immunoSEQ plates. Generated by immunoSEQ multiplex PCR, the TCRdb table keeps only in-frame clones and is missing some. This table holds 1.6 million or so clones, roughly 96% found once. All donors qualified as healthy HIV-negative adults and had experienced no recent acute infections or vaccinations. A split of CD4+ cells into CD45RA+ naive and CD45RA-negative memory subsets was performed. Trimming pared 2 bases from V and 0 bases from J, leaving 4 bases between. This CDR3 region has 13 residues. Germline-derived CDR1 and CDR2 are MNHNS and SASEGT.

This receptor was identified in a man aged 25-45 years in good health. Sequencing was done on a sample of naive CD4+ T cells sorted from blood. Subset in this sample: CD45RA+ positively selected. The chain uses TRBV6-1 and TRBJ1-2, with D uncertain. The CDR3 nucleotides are TGTGCCAGCAGTGAAATCTCTAACTATGGCTACACCTTC. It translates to CASSEISNYGYTF.